This T cell receptor beta chain was identified during a study of shared clonotypes between healthy human individuals. Every contributor of samples was a Caucasian grown-up residing in Nashville, Tennessee. Profiled with immunoSEQ multiplex PCR; TCRdb holds only in-frame clones, not every one. The profile shows some 980,000 clones, approximately 80% of them singletons. V trimming: 2 bases; J trimming: 7 bases; junction bases outside the gene matches: 3. CDR3 length: 13 residues. The V gene's germline CDR1 is KGHSY and CDR2 FQNENV. Sample: memory CD4+ T cells sorted from blood. Documented subset: CD45RA-negative fraction. The sequence came from a man in his late teens or twenties in good health. J is TRBJ1-2 and V is TRBV16; the match to TRBD1 covers 8 bases. For the CDR3, the DNA is TGTGCCAGCAGCCAAGGGACAGGAGGTGGCTACACCTTC. This codes for CASSQGTGGGYTF.